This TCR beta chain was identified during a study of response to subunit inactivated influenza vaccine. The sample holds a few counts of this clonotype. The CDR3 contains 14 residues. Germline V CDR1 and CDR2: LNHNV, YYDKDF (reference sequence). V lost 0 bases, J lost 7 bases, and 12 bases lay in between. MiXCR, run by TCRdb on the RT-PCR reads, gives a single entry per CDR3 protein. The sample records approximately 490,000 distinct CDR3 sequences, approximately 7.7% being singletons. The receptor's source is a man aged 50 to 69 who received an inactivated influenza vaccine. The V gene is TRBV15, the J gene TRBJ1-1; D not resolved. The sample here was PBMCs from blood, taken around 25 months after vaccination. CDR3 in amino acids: CATSRDPGSIEAFF. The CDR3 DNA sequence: TGTGCCACCAGCAGAGACCCGGGGTCCATTGAAGCTTTCTTT.